The clone carrying this TCR beta chain was detected a few times. The antigen remains undetermined. Sequencing was performed with immunoSEQ multiplex PCR; in TCRdb, only in-frame clones are kept and a portion is missing. The sample shows roughly 71,000 clones, about 80% of them seen only once. Before any sequencing was done, the ViraFEST assay used viral peptide pools to expand antigen-specific CD4+ T cells. Subsequent to ten to eleven days of culture, CD4+ T cells were isolated. Either the mRNA-1273 or the BNT162b2 vaccine was given to participants as two doses. This specimen belongs to a study of vaccination effects on CD4 cells after COVID-19. J gave up 0 bases and V 6 bases, and 6 bases lay outside the gene matches. The germline gives CDR1 MNHEY, CDR2 SVGAGI. The CDR3 sequence is 15 residues long. Findings and limits, study-wide: Of the vaccine-induced clones from healthy vaccinees, merely 1 of 255 recognized common cold coronaviruses as well.

The sequence came from a human donor who received a COVID-19 vaccine. The chain links TRBV6-5 to TRBJ2-3; 7 bases map to TRBD2. Sequences were derived from CD4+ T cells from PBMCs cultured with HCoV-OC43 spike peptides, sampled after COVID-19 vaccination. Noted subset: HCoV-OC43 spike overlapping peptide pool stimulation. CDR3 in amino acids: CASRLRGESTDTQYF. The CDR3 bases are TGTGCCAGCAGACTCCGGGGGGAGAGCACAGATACGCAGTATTTT.